These 3 T cell receptor beta chains were all obtained from the same sample, sequenced in a study of cytomegalovirus exposure and HLA in healthy donors. The PCR employed 60 Vbeta primers together with 13 Jbeta primers. Libraries were prepared by immunoSEQ multiplex PCR; TCRdb keeps only in-frame clonotypes and omits some of them. The record lists some 52,000 clones, of which the ten most abundant hold 10% to 15%. The sequenced sample consisted of PBMCs. The receptors originated from an older woman in good health and CMV-seropositive.

CDR3 nucleotides: TGTGCCAGCAGCTTTAACAGGGGGCGAGGAGACACCATATATTTT. Amino acids: CASSFNRGRGDTIYF. V usage is TRBV6-5 and J usage is TRBJ1-3, with 9 bases that match TRBD1. In germline, CDR1 is MNHEY, CDR2 SVGAGI. CDR3 size: 15 residues. The V and J ends lost 6 bases and 8 bases, in that order; junction bases with no gene match: 11.

V usage is TRBV9 and J usage is TRBJ2-1; 11 nucleotides match TRBD2. The junction had 6 bases not matched to a gene; V was cut back by 0 bases and J by 10 bases. The CDR3 extends over 15 amino acids. CDR1 SGDLS and CDR2 YYNGEE come from the germline V gene. CDR3 residues: CASSVDSGGVKEQFF. Here the CDR3 DNA reads TGTGCCAGCAGCGTAGATAGCGGGGGGGTTAAAGAGCAGTTCTTC. Complete variable domain (other parts from reference TRBV9 and TRBJ2-1): DSGVTQTPKHLITATGQRVTLRCSPRSGDLSVYWYQQSLDQGLQFLIQYYNGEERAKGNILERFSAQQFPDLHSELNLSSLELGDSALYFCASSVDSGGVKEQFFGPGTRLTVL.

The chain recombines TRBV19 with TRBJ1-6, with a tentative D call TRBD1 (5 bases). With 5 bases removed from V and 9 bases from J, the gap between germline ends came to 20 bases. CDR1 and CDR2 from the germline V gene are LNHDA and SQIVND (reference sequence). This CDR3 has 16 residues. CDR3 DNA sequence: TGTGCCAGTAGTGCACTACAGGAGGGGACGGGTTCACCCCTCCACTTT. Protein product: CASSALQEGTGSPLHF.